Each of the 32 T cell receptor beta chains below was sequenced from the same sample in a study of T cells in tuberculosis. Using immunoSEQ multiplex PCR, the repertoire was profiled, and TCRdb retains in-frame clones only, with some absent. This sample yields about 25,000 clones, of which 85% to 95% are seen a single time; about a sixth belongs to the top ten. The sample comprised PBMCs. Source of these receptors: a donor between 10 and 29 years old with latent tuberculosis or without tuberculosis infection. Some clones in this sample may be carry-over from other donors' samples.

This clone was seen more than once but under ten times. The V and J genes are TRBV6-5 and TRBJ1-2, with D tentatively TRBD1 (6 bases). There are 15 residues in the CDR3. From germline, CDR1 is MNHEY and CDR2 SVGAGI. V lost 5 bases and J 5 bases, leaving 18 bases between the germline ends. Here the CDR3 DNA reads TGTGCCAGCAGTCCGGGGACACTTTATCGGTATGGCTACACCTTC. This codes for CASSPGTLYRYGYTF.

This clone was seen a single time. The gene calls are TRBV9 and TRBJ2-7; D might be TRBD2 (6 bases). The CDR3 contains 15 residues. Germline loops: CDR1 SGDLS, CDR2 YYNGEE. V was clipped by 0 bases and J by 2 bases, with 12 bases between them. Here the CDR3 DNA reads TGTGCCAGCAGCGTAGGGGGGAGCGGGCCCTACGAGCAGTACTTC. It encodes CASSVGGSGPYEQYF. The variable domain in full, completed from reference TRBV9 and TRBJ2-7, reads DSGVTQTPKHLITATGQRVTLRCSPRSGDLSVYWYQQSLDQGLQFLIQYYNGEERAKGNILERFSAQQFPDLHSELNLSSLELGDSALYFCASSVGGSGPYEQYFGPGTRLTVT.

This rearrangement joins TRBV7-2 to TRBJ2-3; TRBD2 matches at 10 bases. CDR1 and CDR2 (germline): SGHTA, FQGNSA. The J segment lost 6 bases and the V segment lost 1 base, leaving 7 bases of the junction unmatched. The CDR3 loop spans 16 amino acids. The CDR3 bases are TGTGCCAGCAGCTTAGTGAGCGGGGGGGCCCGGGATACGCAGTATTTT. Encoded protein: CASSLVSGGARDTQYF.

V is TRBV9 and J is TRBJ2-2; no clear D gene. The CDR3 is made up of 13 amino acids. Germline V gene data show CDR1 as SGDLS and CDR2 as YYNGEE. Trimming pared 2 bases from V and 10 bases from J, leaving 12 bases between. The CDR3 sequence is CASSVSLTQELFF. The CDR3 bases are TGTGCCAGCAGCGTCTCTCTAACCCAGGAGCTGTTTTTT.

The CDR3 spells CASSRQAYYGYTF. CDR3 sequence (DNA): TGTGCCAGCAGCAGACAGGCCTACTATGGCTACACCTTC. V gene TRBV2 combines with J gene TRBJ1-2; a possible D gene is TRBD1 (6 bases). V dropped 6 bases and J dropped 3 bases, with 11 bases sitting between them. Germline V lookup: CDR1 SNHLY, CDR2 FYNNEI. The CDR3 sequence is 13 residues long.

J is TRBJ2-3 and V is TRBV7-2; D possibly corresponds to TRBD2 (7 bases). V was cut by 7 bases and J by 3 bases, with 17 bases left in between. From germline, CDR1 is SGHTA and CDR2 FQGNSA. The CDR3 has 15 amino acids. This chain's CDR3 is CASNTRGAGTDTQYF. The DNA of the CDR3 is TGTGCCAGCAACACCCGGGGGGCAGGGACAGATACGCAGTATTTT.

This chain connects TRBV2 to TRBJ2-4; D may be TRBD2 (6 bases). CDR3 length: 17 amino acids. Trimming took 0 bases from V and 1 from J, leaving 13 bases between them. From germline, CDR1 is SNHLY and CDR2 FYNNEI. In DNA form, the CDR3 reads TGTGCCAGCAGTGAAGCGCTCGGAGGGCTGGCCAAAAACATTCAGTACTTC. Translating it yields CASSEALGGLAKNIQYF.

This sequence joins TRBV12-5 and TRBJ2-1; 9 bases map to TRBD1. With V trimmed by 6 bases and J by 8 bases, 14 bases remained unmatched. The CDR3 covers 16 residues. CDR1 LGHNT and CDR2 FRNRAP come from the germline V gene. The CDR3, as DNA: TGTGCTAGTGGCCCCATCACCCCGACAGGGGGGTATGAGCAGTTCTTC. This translates into CASGPITPTGGYEQFF.

The chain uses TRBV18 and TRBJ1-1, with D uncertain. Per the germline V gene, CDR1 is KGHSH and CDR2 is LQKENI. This CDR3 has 13 amino acids. Trimming removed 5 bases at V and 11 bases at J, with 18 bases between. CDR3 sequence reads: CASSIDKDLGAFF. The CDR3 DNA reads TGTGCCAGCTCAATCGACAAGGACTTGGGGGCTTTCTTT.

The chain employs TRBV6-1 and TRBJ1-1, with D possibly TRBD1 on 6 matching bases. This CDR3 has 13 residues. V lost 8 bases, J lost 4 bases, and 14 bases lay in between. Germline V gives CDR1 MNHNS, CDR2 SASEGT. CDR3 sequence (DNA): TGTGCCAGCCACGGACAGATCTCCACTGAAGCTTTCTTT. It encodes CASHGQISTEAFF.

This chain links TRBV2 with TRBJ1-4, with D possibly matching TRBD1 (5 bases). CDR1 is SNHLY and CDR2 is FYNNEI in the germline V gene. The CDR3 runs to 15 residues. V lost 1 base, J lost 7 bases, and 13 bases lay in between. The DNA for the CDR3 is TGTGCCAGCAGTGAAGAACAGGTCTTGGGTGAAAAACTGTTTTTT. This translates into CASSEEQVLGEKLFF. Variable domain in full (rest from reference TRBV2 and TRBJ1-4): EPEVTQTPSHQVTQMGQEVILRCVPISNHLYFYWYRQILGQKVEFLVSFYNNEISEKSEIFDDQFSVERPDGSNFTLKIRSTKLEDSAMYFCASSEEQVLGEKLFFGSGTQLSVL.

As DNA, the CDR3 is TGTGCCAGTAGTCAACCACAGGGACGCTCTGGGGCCAACGTCCTGACTTTC. It translates to CASSQPQGRSGANVLTF. V gene TRBV19 combines with J gene TRBJ2-6; possibly TRBD1 for D (6 bases). V was shortened by 5 bases and J by 0 bases, with 14 bases between the two germline ends. From germline, CDR1 is LNHDA and CDR2 SQIVND (reference sequence). There are 17 residues in the CDR3.

V and J are TRBV27 and TRBJ1-5, with 7 positions matching TRBD1. This CDR3 contains 14 residues. V was clipped by 8 bases and J by 5 bases; unmatched bases: 9. From germline, CDR1 is MNHEY and CDR2 SMNVEV (reference sequence). The CDR3 spells CASPDRDPDQPQHF. The DNA for the CDR3 is TGTGCCAGCCCTGACAGGGACCCGGATCAGCCCCAGCATTTT.

This chain links TRBV6-5 with TRBJ2-1, with 7 bases lining up with TRBD1. Germline values: CDR1 MNHEY, CDR2 SVGAGI. This CDR3 comprises 16 residues. V shed 4 bases and J 1 base; nucleotides not matched to a gene: 7. CDR3 in amino acids: CASSSGQGESYNEQFF. DNA for the CDR3: TGTGCCAGCAGTTCCGGGCAGGGGGAATCCTACAATGAGCAGTTCTTC.

The chain links TRBV5-4 to TRBJ2-1; 7 bases line up with TRBD2. Germline V gene lookup returns CDR1 SGHNT and CDR2 YYREEE (reference sequence). The CDR3 spans 16 residues. The J segment lost 12 bases and the V segment lost 0 bases, leaving 15 bases of the junction unmatched. CDR3 coding DNA: TGTGCCAGCAGCTTGGGCCGAGAGCGGGATCTGGGTAGGCAGTTCTTC. It specifies CASSLGRERDLGRQFF.

This clone appeared once. The genes are TRBV15 and TRBJ2-5; 11 positions match TRBD2. Germline V gene sequence: CDR1 LNHNV, CDR2 YYDKDF (reference sequence). Germline trimming cut 5 bases from V and 2 bases from J; bases unmatched to any gene: 4. CDR3 length: 15 amino acids. CDR3 residues: CATSSRLAGQETQYF. The CDR3 DNA sequence: TGTGCCACCAGCTCGCGACTAGCGGGGCAAGAGACCCAGTACTTC.

This clone was picked up one time. The CDR3 sequence: CASSASSNEKLFF. The CDR3 nucleotides read TGTGCCAGTAGTGCCAGTTCTAATGAAAAACTGTTTTTT. This chain connects TRBV19 to TRBJ1-4; D is unclear. CDR3 size: 13 residues. Germline V CDR1 and CDR2: LNHDA, SQIVND (reference sequence). Trimming left V 5 bases short and J 3 bases short, with 7 bases between.

The J gene is TRBJ1-1, the V gene TRBV11-3; TRBD1 might be the D (6 bases). The CDR3 has 15 residues. Deletions cut 0 bases from V and 4 bases from J, with 12 bases between. Germline V gene data show CDR1 as SGHNT and CDR2 as YENEEA. DNA of the CDR3: TGTGCCAGCAGCTTAGACTCACAGGGCCGCACTGAAGCTTTCTTT. Translation gives CASSLDSQGRTEAFF.

The V call is TRBV9, the J call TRBJ1-1; D is undetermined. The germline V gene has CDR1 SGDLS and CDR2 YYNGEE. Trimming pared 0 bases from V and 10 bases from J, leaving 7 bases between. The CDR3 spans 11 residues. CDR3 amino acids: CASSVGGGAFF. Here the CDR3 DNA reads TGTGCCAGCAGCGTAGGAGGTGGAGCTTTCTTT.

V gene TRBV6-5 combines with J gene TRBJ2-1, with D perhaps TRBD2 (5 bases). Germline V gene sequence: CDR1 MNHEY, CDR2 SVGAGI. The CDR3 sequence is 15 residues long. Between the trimmed V and J ends, which lost 6 bases and 6 bases, there was a span of 18 bases. The CDR3 here is CASSLSGSSGNEQFF. CDR3 sequence (DNA): TGTGCCAGCAGCCTCTCTGGGAGTTCAGGCAATGAGCAGTTCTTC.

This clone has just one count. V usage is TRBV19 and J usage is TRBJ2-6; D perhaps matches TRBD2 (5 bases). Trimming removed 7 bases at V and 0 bases at J, with 16 bases between. CDR3 length: 17 amino acids. Germline CDR1 and CDR2: LNHDA and SQIVND (reference sequence). The CDR3 region has the DNA TGTGCCAGTATTGACGGACTGGGTGGCTCTGGGGCCAACGTCCTGACTTTC. Translating it yields CASIDGLGGSGANVLTF.

This chain joins TRBV6-5 and TRBJ1-1; no clear D gene. The V gene's germline CDR1 is MNHEY and CDR2 SVGAGI. Trimming took off 2 bases at V and 3 bases at J, with 13 bases between the two ends. This CDR3 has 15 amino acids. CDR3 amino acids: CASSYPGLLDTEAFF. CDR3 in DNA: TGTGCCAGCAGTTACCCGGGGTTATTGGACACTGAAGCTTTCTTT.

The chain joins TRBV2 to TRBJ2-1, with 8 bases that match TRBD1. Germline V gives CDR1 SNHLY, CDR2 FYNNEI. After removal of 8 bases from V and 8 bases from J, the junction contained 5 bases not matched to a gene. This CDR3 contains 12 residues. As DNA, the CDR3 is TGTGCCAGCGGCCGACAGGGGTATGAGCAGTTCTTC. Translation gives CASGRQGYEQFF.

The genes are TRBV5-1 and TRBJ2-3; D is unresolved. Germline V lookup: CDR1 SGHRS, CDR2 YFSETQ. The CDR3 is 14 residues long. V lost 2 bases, J lost 2 bases, and 9 bases lay in between. The CDR3 loop is CASSFETYTDTQYF. The CDR3 nucleotides are TGCGCCAGCAGCTTTGAGACTTACACAGATACGCAGTATTTT.

V usage is TRBV5-8 and J usage is TRBJ1-2; 7 nucleotides line up with TRBD1. The J segment lost 5 bases and the V segment lost 0 bases, leaving 7 bases of the junction unmatched. Germline loops: CDR1 SGHTS, CDR2 YDEGEE. The CDR3 contains 15 residues. The CDR3 DNA sequence: TGTGCCAGCAGCTTGGCCGGGGGACAGAAATATGGCTACACCTTC. Residues: CASSLAGGQKYGYTF. Based on the CDR3 plus reference TRBV5-8 and TRBJ1-2, the full variable domain is EAGVTQSPTHLIKTRGQQATLRCSPISGHTSVYWYQQALGLGLQFLLWYDEGEERNRGNFPPRFSGRQFPNYSSELNVNALELEDSALYLCASSLAGGQKYGYTFGSGTRLTVV.

The rearrangement links TRBV19 to TRBJ1-6; TRBD1 matches 7 bases. J gave up 5 bases and V 8 bases, and 9 bases lay outside the gene matches. The CDR3 has 15 amino acids. The germline CDR1 and CDR2 sequences are LNHDA and SQIVND (reference sequence). CDR3 amino acids: CASRRQGRDNSPLHF. The CDR3 DNA reads as TGTGCCAGTCGCCGACAGGGTAGGGATAATTCACCCCTCCACTTT.

The chain uses TRBV6-5 and TRBJ1-1, with a weak D call TRBD1 (6 bases). This CDR3 region has 13 residues. Germline loops: CDR1 MNHEY, CDR2 SVGAGI. Trimming removed 6 bases from V and 4 bases from J, with 12 bases in between. CDR3 DNA: TGTGCCAGCAGGGTCGGACAGAGCACTGAAGCTTTCTTT. Its protein is CASRVGQSTEAFF.

V is TRBV7-2 and J is TRBJ2-4; D is undetermined. The V end was cut by 5 bases, the J end by 5 bases, with 16 bases between. The length of the CDR3 is 15 residues. Germline CDR1 reads SGHTA; CDR2 reads FQGNSA. The DNA of the CDR3 is TGTGCCAGCAGCACTGACGATCGAAGCGAAAACATTCAGTACTTC. Translation: CASSTDDRSENIQYF.

The chain recombines TRBV6-6 with TRBJ1-3, with unresolved D. The V end lost 4 bases, the J end lost 8 bases, and 9 bases lay between the germline ends. Germline assignment: CDR1 MNHNY and CDR2 SVGAGI (reference sequence). The CDR3 loop spans 12 amino acids. The CDR3 DNA reads TGTGCCAGCAGTTCCCTATCGGACACCATATATTTT. It is translated as CASSSLSDTIYF.

This clone was seen more than once but under ten times. This chain uses TRBV10-3 with TRBJ2-7; D unclear. The ends were cut back, 2 bases at V and 7 bases at J, with 15 bases in the middle. The CDR3 consists of 14 residues. Per germline, CDR1 ENHRY and CDR2 SYGVKD. In nucleotides, the CDR3 is TGTGCCATCAGTGAGACCCTGACATTCATGGAGCAGTACTTC. Translation: CAISETLTFMEQYF.

This chain joins TRBV2 and TRBJ2-2; D remains unclear. The length of the CDR3 is 13 residues. The germline gives CDR1 SNHLY, CDR2 FYNNEI. Trimming took off 6 bases at V and 7 bases at J, with 12 bases between the two ends. The CDR3: CASSGVILGELFF. The CDR3 DNA reads TGTGCCAGCAGCGGAGTTATCCTCGGGGAGCTGTTTTTT.

This clone occurred once. The rearrangement joins TRBV11-2 to TRBJ2-3, with a possible D match to TRBD2 (5 bases). Trimming left V 3 bases short and J 7 bases short, with 5 bases between. Germline CDR1 reads SGHAT; CDR2 reads FQNNGV. The CDR3 has 11 amino acids. CDR3 protein: CASSFGNTQYF. The DNA of the CDR3 is TGTGCCAGCAGCTTCGGGAATACGCAGTATTTT.